The 21 T cell receptor beta chains below all came from one sample that was sequenced in a study of early T cells in non-severe SARS-CoV-2 infection. Using its own MiXCR run on the 5' RACE reads, TCRdb lists one record per CDR3 protein. The repertoire consists of 70,000 to 85,000 distinct CDR3 sequences, with roughly 12% occurring once and the leading ten covering roughly a sixth. The source was whole blood, collected at baseline. The receptors here all came from an adult who was a healthcare worker with PCR-confirmed SARS-CoV-2 infection or an uninfected control (not recorded which). The donor label of this sample is uncertain.

The CDR3 is CASSGWGEEETQYF. The CDR3 DNA is TGCGCCAGCAGCGGGTGGGGGGAGGAAGAGACCCAGTACTTC. The chain employs TRBV10-2 and TRBJ2-5; TRBD2 is a possible D gene (6 bases). Germline V CDR1 and CDR2: WSHSY, SAAADI. V gave up 6 bases and J gave up 3 bases, with 14 bases separating them. CDR3 length equals 14 residues.

In its sample, this clonotype was seen many times. V and J are TRBV19 and TRBJ1-5; 7 bases align to TRBD1. The CDR3 length is 14 residues. Germline V gene data show CDR1 as LNHDA and CDR2 as SQIVND (reference sequence). V dropped 6 bases and J dropped 5; count of bases not matched to a gene: 7. The CDR3 sequence is CASSFGTAYQPQHF. In DNA form, the CDR3 reads TGTGCCAGTAGCTTCGGGACAGCCTATCAGCCCCAGCATTTT.

This clonotype was counted at least ten times. The gene calls are TRBV9 and TRBJ1-1; D not resolved. The CDR3 sequence is 16 residues long. Germline V gives CDR1 SGDLS, CDR2 YYNGEE. V shed 2 bases and J shed 1 base, with 15 bases lying between them. The CDR3 here is CASSVAAGLGNTEAFF. The CDR3 nucleotides read TGTGCCAGCAGCGTGGCCGCTGGACTAGGGAACACTGAAGCTTTCTTT.

The chain has TRBV12-3 or TRBV12-4 and TRBJ1-2; D may be TRBD1 (5 bases). V lost 6 bases and J lost 5, with 13 bases in between. The CDR3 covers 13 residues. CDR3 in amino acids: CASSIGGEYGYTF. The CDR3 bases are TGTGCCAGCAGCATCGGGGGGGAGTATGGCTACACCTTC.

This clonotype was seen more than once but under ten times. The rearrangement links TRBV2 to TRBJ2-5; a possible D gene is TRBD2 (5 bases). Germline CDR1 is SNHLY and CDR2 is FYNNEI. V was shortened by 8 bases and J by 2 bases, with 12 bases between the two germline ends. The CDR3 is 13 residues long. The CDR3 coding sequence is TGTGCCAGCCGGGAACGTCGGCAAGAGACCCAGTACTTC. Amino acid sequence: CASRERRQETQYF.

This sequence joins TRBV12-3 or TRBV12-4 and TRBJ1-5; D uncertain. V lost 4 bases, J lost 3 bases, and 10 bases lay in between. This CDR3 region has 14 residues. CDR3: CASSSVLANQPQHF. The CDR3 bases are TGTGCCAGCAGTTCAGTCCTAGCCAATCAGCCCCAGCATTTT.

This clonotype was counted between two and nine times. V gene TRBV5-1 combines with J gene TRBJ2-1; no clear D. The CDR3 runs to 13 residues. Between the trimmed V and J ends, which lost 4 bases and 9 bases, there was a span of 14 bases. Germline CDR1 SGHRS, CDR2 YFSETQ. The CDR3 sequence is CASSPVVGREQFF. The DNA of the CDR3 is TGCGCCAGCAGCCCCGTAGTCGGCCGTGAGCAGTTCTTC.

There are a few counts of this clonotype. The V gene is TRBV20-1, the J gene TRBJ1-1; D uncertain. CDR1 is DFQATT and CDR2 is SNEGSKA in the germline V gene (reference sequence). V shed 2 bases and J shed 7 bases, with 5 bases lying between them. The CDR3 is 10 amino acids. CDR3 protein: CSARRVEAFF. CDR3 coding DNA: TGCAGTGCTAGACGCGTTGAAGCTTTCTTT.

This clonotype has ten or more counts. The chain couples TRBV6-2 or TRBV6-3 to TRBJ2-1; D is uncertain. The V and J ends lost 1 base and 9 bases respectively, with 4 bases between them. Germline loops: CDR1 MNHEY, CDR2 SVGEGT. The CDR3 contains 11 residues. This chain's CDR3 is CASSYWIEQFF. CDR3 in DNA: TGTGCCAGCAGTTACTGGATTGAGCAGTTCTTC.

V is TRBV11-2 and J is TRBJ2-1; 14 bases line up with TRBD2. The CDR3 is 18 amino acids. Germline CDR1 is SGHAT and CDR2 is FQNNGV. V lost 4 bases, J lost 0 bases, and 5 bases stayed unmatched. The CDR3 DNA follows: TGTGCCAGCAGCTCTAGACTAGCGGGAGGGGGCTCCTACAATGAGCAGTTCTTC. It translates to CASSSRLAGGGSYNEQFF.

In this sample, this clonotype turned up many times. V is TRBV7-3 and J is TRBJ2-3; D unresolved. V was clipped by 2 bases and J by 0 bases, with 9 bases between them. The CDR3 has 15 amino acids. In germline, CDR1 is SGHTA, CDR2 FQGTGA. The chain's CDR3 is CASSLVGSSTDTQYF. The CDR3 nucleotides read TGTGCCAGCAGCTTAGTCGGGTCTAGCACAGATACGCAGTATTTT.

The rearrangement uses TRBV2 and TRBJ2-1; a weak D match, TRBD2 (6 bases). CDR1 and CDR2 from the germline V gene are SNHLY and FYNNEI. The CDR3 totals 15 residues. Trimming pared 6 bases from V and 6 bases from J, leaving 18 bases between. The CDR3: CASRLSSVRGNEQFF. Written as DNA, the CDR3 is TGTGCCAGCAGGCTCTCTAGCGTGCGCGGCAATGAGCAGTTCTTC.

The chain is built from TRBV18 and TRBJ1-4; D unresolved. Trimming removed 5 bases from V and 8 bases from J, with 18 bases in between. The CDR3 is 15 residues long. Per the germline V gene, CDR1 is KGHSH and CDR2 is LQKENI. The CDR3 is CASSSPSPAKEKLFF. CDR3 DNA: TGTGCCAGCTCATCGCCCTCTCCGGCCAAGGAAAAACTGTTTTTT.

This clonotype was seen only a few times. V and J are TRBV6-2 or TRBV6-3 and TRBJ1-5; no clear D. This CDR3 has 12 residues. V lost 1 base and J 7 bases, leaving 5 bases between the germline ends. Germline CDR1 MNHEY, CDR2 SVGEGT. DNA for the CDR3: TGTGCCAGCAGTTACTACAGCCAGCCCCAGCATTTT. This sequence encodes CASSYYSQPQHF.

This clonotype was picked up a small number of times. V is TRBV3-1 and J is TRBJ2-3; 8 positions match TRBD2. J gave up 1 base and V 4 bases, and 7 bases lay outside the gene matches. Germline V gene sequence: CDR1 LGHDT, CDR2 YNNKEL (reference sequence). The CDR3 extends over 16 amino acids. The CDR3 protein is CASSRRGAVGTDTQYF. The CDR3 coding sequence is TGTGCCAGCAGCCGGCGGGGGGCGGTAGGCACAGATACGCAGTATTTT.

This rearrangement joins TRBV5-5 to TRBJ2-5; no clear D gene. The CDR3 has 13 residues. The V gene's germline CDR1 is SGHKS and CDR2 YYEKEE (reference sequence). The V end lost 4 bases, the J end lost 4 bases, and 11 bases lay between the germline ends. DNA of the CDR3: TGTGCCAGCAGCCCTGACCCGGTAGAGACCCAGTACTTC. Translation gives CASSPDPVETQYF.

The chain couples TRBV12-5 to TRBJ2-7; TRBD1 aligns across 9 bases. Germline loops: CDR1 LGHNT, CDR2 FRNRAP. The CDR3 has 19 residues. V lost 2 bases and J lost 2; bases outside the gene matches: 16. The CDR3 spells CASGLLTYPTTGGTYEQYF. CDR3 bases: TGTGCTAGTGGTTTGTTAACTTACCCTACTACAGGGGGCACCTACGAGCAGTACTTC.

V usage is TRBV20-1 and J usage is TRBJ2-7; tentative D call: TRBD2 (5 bases). Germline V gives CDR1 DFQATT, CDR2 SNEGSKA (reference sequence). Deletions cut 6 bases from V and 0 bases from J, with 12 bases between. The CDR3 loop spans 13 amino acids. This CDR3 reads CSARTGNSYEQYF. The CDR3 DNA reads TGCAGTGCGAGAACGGGGAACTCCTACGAGCAGTACTTC.

A single count supports this clonotype. CDR3 region: CASSPRAGAFLEAFF. CDR3 DNA sequence: TGTGCCAGCAGTCCCCGGGCAGGGGCGTTTCTTGAAGCTTTCTTT. The chain combines TRBV6-5 with TRBJ1-1; tentatively, D is TRBD1 (6 bases). The CDR3 spans 15 residues. V gave up 5 bases and J gave up 7 bases, with 20 bases separating them. The germline gives CDR1 MNHEY, CDR2 SVGAGI.

This clonotype has just a few counts. The chain carries TRBV6-6 and TRBJ1-2, with 8 bases that match TRBD1. CDR3 length equals 14 residues. Trimming at V came to 2 bases and at J to 8 bases, leaving 7 bases not matched to a gene. CDR1 is MNHNY, CDR2 SVGAGI, per germline (reference sequence). CDR3 protein: CASSYGQGALGYTF. The CDR3 DNA sequence: TGTGCCAGCAGTTACGGGCAGGGGGCATTAGGCTACACCTTC.

The V gene is TRBV3-1, the J gene TRBJ2-2; D not certain. Germline-derived CDR1 and CDR2 are LGHDT and YNNKEL (reference sequence). V gave up 6 bases and J gave up 8 bases, with 10 bases separating them. The CDR3 totals 12 residues. CDR3 amino acids: CASRSWVGELFF. CDR3 sequence (DNA): TGTGCCAGCAGATCATGGGTTGGGGAGCTGTTTTTT.